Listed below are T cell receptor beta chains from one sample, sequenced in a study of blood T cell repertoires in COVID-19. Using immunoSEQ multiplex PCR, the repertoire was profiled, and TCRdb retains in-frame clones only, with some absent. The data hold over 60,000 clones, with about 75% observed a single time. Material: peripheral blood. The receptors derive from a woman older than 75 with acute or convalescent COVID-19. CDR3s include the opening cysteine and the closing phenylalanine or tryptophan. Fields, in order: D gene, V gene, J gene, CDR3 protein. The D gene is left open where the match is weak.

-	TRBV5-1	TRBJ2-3	CASSLGQKSTDTQYF
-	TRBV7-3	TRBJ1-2	CASSPSRPLQGPSNGYTF
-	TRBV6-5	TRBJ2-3	CASSYDISSTDTQYF
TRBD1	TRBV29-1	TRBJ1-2	CSGITGTVLGYGYTF
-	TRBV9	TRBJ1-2	CASSGPSGGRYTF
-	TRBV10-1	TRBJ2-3	CASSELQGSTDTQYF
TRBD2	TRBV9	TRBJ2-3	CASSPVAGGPTDTQYF
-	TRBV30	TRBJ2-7	CAWRPGPNEQYF
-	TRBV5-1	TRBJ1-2	CASNVGGGDYGYTF
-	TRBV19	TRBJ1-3	CASSIDPRQVTRHGNTIYF
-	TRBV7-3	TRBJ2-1	CASSLNGGPGARAYNEQFF
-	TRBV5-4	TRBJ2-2	CASSLGVRGGELFF
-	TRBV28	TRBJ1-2	CASSGYHYGYTF
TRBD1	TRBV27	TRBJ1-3	CASRADRVPGNTIYF
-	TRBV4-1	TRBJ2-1	CASSQDMRLAWGNEQFF
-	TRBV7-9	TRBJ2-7	CASSLGSGRSYEQYF
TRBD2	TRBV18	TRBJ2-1	CASSPGLAGVITGYNEQFF
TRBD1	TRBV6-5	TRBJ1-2	CASSQQGYGYTF
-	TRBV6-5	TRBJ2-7	CASSYSIQTYEQYF
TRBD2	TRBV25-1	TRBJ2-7	CASSELGGIGEQYF
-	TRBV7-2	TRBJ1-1	CASSQGNSYTEAFF
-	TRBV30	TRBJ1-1	CAWSAYEEQDF
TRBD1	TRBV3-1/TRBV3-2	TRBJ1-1	CATPGGTEAFF